Listed below are T cell receptor beta chains from one sample, sequenced in a study of T cells in Graves' hyperthyroidism and ophthalmopathy. TCRdb ran MiXCR on the multiplex PCR reads and lists one entry per CDR3 protein. The sample yields 300,000 or so distinct CDR3 sequences, approximately 15% seen once. Specimen: blood. These receptors were collected from an older woman with Graves' ophthalmopathy. CDR3s include the opening cysteine and the closing phenylalanine or tryptophan. D genes are given only for firm matches. The listing skips clone size in some rows; elsewhere it reads once, few, many or a size class.

d_call | j_call | v_call | clone_size | cdr3_aa | cdr3_nt
. | TRBJ1-5 | TRBV5-1 | many | CASSWGQGGQPQHF | TGCGCCAGCAGCTGGGGTCAGGGTGGTCAGCCCCAGCATTTT
. | TRBJ1-1 | TRBV20-1 | few | CSASRGPGGTEAFF | TGCAGTGCTAGCAGAGGACCGGGGGGCACTGAAGCTTTCTTT
TRBD1 | TRBJ2-5 | TRBV12-3/TRBV12-4 | many | CASSDRGLGETQYF | TGTGCCAGCAGTGACAGGGGGCTAGGGGAGACCCAGTACTTC
. | TRBJ2-3 | TRBV29-1 | . | CSAHGWTDTQYF | TGCAGCGCCCACGGGTGGACAGATACGCAGTATTTT
TRBD2 | TRBJ2-7 | TRBV20-1 | many | CSAQQTSGVNEQYF | TGCAGTGCTCAACAGACTAGCGGAGTCAACGAGCAGTACTTC
. | TRBJ2-3 | TRBV7-9 | few | CASSSKTSYEYTDTQYF | TGTGCCAGCAGCTCGAAAACTAGTTACGAGTACACAGATACGCAGTATTTT
. | TRBJ1-2 | TRBV7-9 | few | CASSLGTRGTERDGYTF | TGTGCCAGCAGCTTAGGAACCCGGGGCACCGAAAGAGATGGCTACACCTTC
. | TRBJ1-1 | TRBV5-5 | many | CASSWDRGSEAFF | TGTGCCAGCAGCTGGGACCGGGGGTCTGAAGCTTTCTTT
TRBD1 | TRBJ1-1 | TRBV7-2 | many | CASSADRGDTEAFF | TGTGCCAGCAGCGCGGACAGGGGGGACACTGAAGCTTTCTTT
. | TRBJ1-1 | TRBV27 | many | CASRSGGWNTEAFF | TGTGCCAGCAGGTCGGGAGGCTGGAACACTGAAGCTTTCTTT
TRBD1 | TRBJ1-2 | TRBV5-1 | many | CASSLTGGEYGYTF | TGCGCCAGCAGCTTGACAGGGGGCGAGTATGGCTACACCTTC
TRBD1 | TRBJ1-5 | TRBV20-1 | many | CSLPQGARNQPQHF | TGCAGTCTGCCTCAGGGGGCTAGGAATCAGCCCCAGCATTTT
TRBD2 | TRBJ2-7 | TRBV9 | . | CASSVTPAGVNEQYF | TGTGCCAGCAGCGTAACGCCAGCGGGAGTCAACGAGCAGTACTTC
. | TRBJ1-2 | TRBV20-1 | many | CSASVRANYGYTF | TGCAGTGCTAGTGTCAGGGCTAACTATGGCTACACCTTC
TRBD2 | TRBJ2-7 | TRBV13 | many | CASSLERGYEQYF | TGTGCCAGCAGCTTAGAGCGGGGGTACGAGCAGTACTTC
. | TRBJ1-1 | TRBV2 | many | CASSYGQKSEAFF | TGTGCCAGCAGTTACGGACAGAAGTCTGAAGCTTTCTTT
TRBD1 | TRBJ2-1 | TRBV5-6 | many | CASSLGGQGGNEQFF | TGTGCCAGCAGCTTGGGGGGACAGGGTGGCAATGAGCAGTTCTTC
. | TRBJ1-5 | TRBV19 | many | CASSIFGTEHQPQHF | TGTGCCAGTAGTATTTTCGGGACGGAGCATCAGCCCCAGCATTTT
. | TRBJ2-1 | TRBV7-3 | many | CASSLVTGLGEQFF | TGTGCCAGCAGCTTAGTCACAGGGTTGGGCGAGCAGTTCTTC
. | TRBJ1-1 | TRBV6-1 | many | CASSTDLSDTEAFF | TGTGCCAGCAGCACGGACTTATCGGACACTGAAGCTTTCTTT
. | TRBJ1-5 | TRBV2 | . | CASSEFAGGGNQPQHF | TGTGCCAGCAGTGAGTTTGCGGGGGGCGGCAATCAGCCCCAGCATTTT
. | TRBJ2-6 | TRBV18 | . | CASSPAQLYSGANVLTF | TGTGCCAGCTCACCAGCACAGCTTTACTCTGGGGCCAACGTCCTGACTTTC
TRBD1 | TRBJ2-6 | TRBV7-9 | few | CASSPDSGTGIISSGANVLTF | TGTGCCAGCAGCCCAGATTCCGGGACAGGGATAATTTCCTCTGGGGCCAACGTCCTGACTTTC
TRBD2 | TRBJ2-5 | TRBV5-1 | . | CASRGTSGRETQYF | TGCGCCAGCAGGGGGACTAGCGGGAGAGAGACCCAGTACTTC
. | TRBJ1-1 | TRBV20-1 | many | CSAEGGGGTEAFF | TGCAGTGCGGAAGGAGGTGGGGGCACTGAAGCTTTCTTT
. | TRBJ1-5 | TRBV5-1 | . | CASSLQGINQPQHF | TGCGCCAGCAGCTTGCAGGGTATAAATCAGCCCCAGCATTTT
. | TRBJ2-4 | TRBV12-3/TRBV12-4 | many | CASSLASQILAKNIQYF | TGTGCCAGCAGTTTAGCCTCACAGATTCTAGCCAAAAACATTCAGTACTTC
TRBD2 | TRBJ2-7 | TRBV18 | many | CASSPGGLAGYEQYF | TGTGCCAGCTCACCTGGGGGACTAGCGGGCTACGAGCAGTACTTC
TRBD1 | TRBJ2-1 | TRBV27 | many | CASSPWDSLNEQFF | TGTGCCAGCAGTCCCTGGGACAGTTTGAATGAGCAGTTCTTC
TRBD2 | TRBJ2-5 | TRBV7-9 | . | CASSLGLAGGTLQETQYF | TGTGCCAGCAGCTTAGGACTAGCGGGGGGCACTCTCCAAGAGACCCAGTACTTC
TRBD1 | TRBJ2-2 | TRBV29-1 | many | CSVDRGLNTGELFF | TGCAGCGTGGACAGGGGTCTGAACACCGGGGAGCTGTTTTTT
TRBD1 | TRBJ2-5 | TRBV7-2 | . | CASSWDRGETQYF | TGTGCCAGCAGCTGGGACAGGGGGGAGACCCAGTACTTC
. | TRBJ2-3 | TRBV27 | many | CASSLFPGTDTQYF | TGTGCCAGCAGTTTATTTCCCGGCACAGATACGCAGTATTTT